These 27 T cell receptor beta chains share one sample of origin, sequenced in a study of T cells in localized non-small cell lung cancer. Sequenced by immunoSEQ multiplex PCR; TCRdb stores in-frame clones only, minus some. The profile shows fewer than 4,500 clones, about 22% of them singletons. Material: lung tumor tissue, obtained before any cancer treatment. These receptors all come from a man aged 18-55 years with stage II lung adenocarcinoma.

In its sample, this clone was seen a few times. The CDR3 DNA follows: TGTGCCTGGGGCGGGTGGGATACCAAAAACATTCAGTACTTC. It specifies CAWGGWDTKNIQYF. The chain carries TRBV30 and TRBJ2-4; possible D gene TRBD2, 5 bases. Germline V gene lookup returns CDR1 GTSNPN and CDR2 SVGIG (reference sequence). V was clipped by 5 bases and J by 2 bases, with 13 bases between them. The length of the CDR3 is 14 residues.

This clone is deemed medium-sized (0.01 to 0.1%). The chain combines TRBV6-8 with TRBJ2-7, with 9 bases identical to TRBD2. V shed 7 bases, J shed 0 bases, and the junction held 13 bases outside the gene matches. The CDR3 is 17 residues long. The germline gives CDR1 MNHGY, CDR2 SAAAGT. Here the CDR3 reads CASKGNSGGPSSYEQYF. CDR3 nucleotides: TGTGCCAGCAAAGGGAATAGCGGGGGCCCGAGCTCCTACGAGCAGTACTTC.

This clone was observed a handful of times. The CDR3: CASTDSGGHRTDTQYF. The CDR3 DNA follows: TGTGCCAGCACTGATAGCGGGGGCCACCGCACAGATACGCAGTATTTT. The chain uses TRBV6-8 and TRBJ2-3; TRBD2 aligns across 9 bases. The J segment lost 1 base and the V segment lost 7 bases, leaving 9 bases of the junction unmatched. From germline, CDR1 is MNHGY and CDR2 SAAAGT. The CDR3 covers 16 residues.

The chain recombines TRBV18 with TRBJ1-5; 9 bases align to TRBD1. CDR3 length: 15 amino acids. Germline loops: CDR1 KGHSH, CDR2 LQKENI. J was trimmed by 7 bases and V by 5 bases; bases with no gene match: 9. The CDR3 spells CASSSSGTGLQPQHF. Here the CDR3 DNA reads TGTGCCAGCTCATCGTCCGGGACAGGGTTACAGCCCCAGCATTTT. Looking up the rest from reference TRBV18 and TRBJ1-5 gives the full variable domain: NAGVMQNPRHLVRRRGQEARLRCSPMKGHSHVYWYRQLPEEGLKFMVYLQKENIIDESGMPKERFSAEFPKEGPSILRIQQVVRGDSAAYFCASSSSGTGLQPQHFGDGTRLSIL.

This clone is medium-sized (0.01 to 0.1%) within its sample. This sequence joins TRBV6-8 and TRBJ1-3; D remains unclear. The germline gives CDR1 MNHGY, CDR2 SAAAGT. The CDR3 runs to 16 residues. Trimming removed 0 bases at V and 0 bases at J, with 9 bases between. This chain's CDR3 is CASSYSYTGSGNTIYF. The CDR3 region has the DNA TGTGCCAGCAGTTACTCCTACACGGGCTCTGGAAACACCATATATTTT.

V usage is TRBV28 and J usage is TRBJ2-1; 9 positions match TRBD1. The V and J ends lost 4 bases and 4 bases, in that order; junction bases with no gene match: 8. This CDR3 has 16 amino acids. The germline CDR1 and CDR2 sequences are MDHEN and SYDVKM. DNA of the CDR3: TGTGCCAGCAGTTCGACTCCGACAGGGGGTTACAATGAGCAGTTCTTC. The encoded protein is CASSSTPTGGYNEQFF.

This chain uses TRBV6-8 with TRBJ1-5, with D hard to call. Looked up from germline, CDR1 is MNHGY and CDR2 is SAAAGT. The V gene lost 5 bases and the J gene lost 4 bases, with 24 bases spanning the gap. This CDR3 region has 18 residues. This chain's CDR3 is CASSDTPGSLPGNQPQHF. In DNA form, the CDR3 reads TGTGCCAGCAGTGACACCCCGGGCTCTCTACCGGGAAATCAGCCCCAGCATTTT.

The table lists this clone with a few counts. V gene TRBV11-3 combines with J gene TRBJ2-7; D is possibly TRBD2 (6 bases). V dropped 5 bases and J dropped 2 bases, with 13 bases sitting between them. Germline assignment: CDR1 SGHNT and CDR2 YENEEA. This CDR3 is built from 14 residues. The CDR3 DNA reads TGTGCCAGCAGCCCCGTAGCGGCCGCCTACGAGCAGTACTTC. Translated, it gives CASSPVAAAYEQYF.

The gene calls are TRBV28 and TRBJ1-5, with D perhaps matching TRBD1 (6 bases). The CDR3 runs to 12 residues. Trimming left V 7 bases short and J 4 bases short, with 8 bases between. From germline, CDR1 is MDHEN and CDR2 SYDVKM. In DNA, the CDR3 is TGTGCCAGCAACAGGGAAAATCAGCCCCAGCATTTT. This translates into CASNRENQPQHF.

The DNA of the CDR3 is TGTGCCAGCAGCTCGGACAGCCACCAAGAGACCCAGTACTTC. Translation gives CASSSDSHQETQYF. The chain employs TRBV28 and TRBJ2-5, with D maybe TRBD1 (6 bases). The V gene's germline CDR1 is MDHEN and CDR2 SYDVKM. The CDR3 loop spans 14 amino acids. V lost 6 bases and J lost 0, with 11 bases in between. The complete variable domain, with remaining parts taken from reference TRBV28 and TRBJ2-5, reads DVKVTQSSRYLVKRTGEKVFLECVQDMDHENMFWYRQDPGLGLRLIYFSYDVKMKEKGDIPEGYSVSREKKERFSLILESASTNQTSMYLCASSSDSHQETQYFGPGTRLLVL.

The chain links TRBV30 to TRBJ2-2, with 9 nucleotides matching TRBD1. CDR3 length: 20 amino acids. V gave up 4 bases and J gave up 5 bases; unmatched junction bases: 23. The germline V gene has CDR1 GTSNPN and CDR2 SVGIG (reference sequence). This CDR3 reads CAWKRGQGTYKSGETGELFF. As DNA, the CDR3 is TGTGCCTGGAAGAGAGGACAGGGGACATACAAGTCGGGTGAAACCGGGGAGCTGTTTTTT.

V and J are TRBV9 and TRBJ2-3; TRBD2 aligns across 11 bases. V lost 4 bases and J lost 2; bases outside the gene matches: 9. The CDR3 is made up of 17 amino acids. Germline V gene data show CDR1 as SGDLS and CDR2 as YYNGEE. The DNA for the CDR3 is TGTGCCAGCAGCCCCCACTTAGCGGGGGGGTCCACAGATACGCAGTATTTT. It specifies CASSPHLAGGSTDTQYF.

This clone was picked up a small number of times. The V and J genes are TRBV6-8 and TRBJ2-5; 8 nucleotides agree with TRBD1. The CDR3 length is 13 residues. V lost 8 bases, J lost 2 bases, and 4 bases stayed unmatched. Germline V gene data show CDR1 as MNHGY and CDR2 as SAAAGT. The CDR3 DNA sequence: TGTGCCAGCGGACACAGGGGGCAAGAGACCCAGTACTTC. Translated: CASGHRGQETQYF.

By share, this clone ranks as medium-sized. The genes are TRBV11-3 and TRBJ2-7; D remains unclear. Germline assignment: CDR1 SGHNT and CDR2 YENEEA. This CDR3 has 14 amino acids. The V gene lost 1 base and the J gene lost 2 bases, with 9 bases spanning the gap. CDR3 nucleotides: TGTGCCAGCAGCTTAGGAATTGTTCCCTACGAGCAGTACTTC. This gives the protein CASSLGIVPYEQYF.

The V call is TRBV18, the J call TRBJ2-7; TRBD1 might be the D (6 bases). The CDR3 spans 14 residues. Trimming left V 8 bases short and J 5 bases short, with 19 bases between. Germline CDR1 KGHSH, CDR2 LQKENI. The CDR3 loop reads CASTTGQGYHEQYF. CDR3 coding DNA: TGTGCCAGCACAACGGGGCAGGGGTATCACGAGCAGTACTTC. Full variable domain (rest looked up from reference TRBV18 and TRBJ2-7): NAGVMQNPRHLVRRRGQEARLRCSPMKGHSHVYWYRQLPEEGLKFMVYLQKENIIDESGMPKERFSAEFPKEGPSILRIQQVVRGDSAAYFCASTTGQGYHEQYFGPGTRLTVT.

This clone was seen only a few times. The chain joins TRBV6-8 to TRBJ2-5; 11 bases fit TRBD2. V lost 3 bases and J lost 6; bases outside the gene matches: 6. Looked up from germline, CDR1 is MNHGY and CDR2 is SAAAGT. This CDR3 spans 15 amino acids. The CDR3 bases are TGTGCCAGCAGTTATATAGCGGGGGGGGCGCAGACCCAGTACTTC. Translating gives CASSYIAGGAQTQYF.

This sequence joins TRBV19 and TRBJ2-1; TRBD1 is a possible D gene (6 bases). The CDR3 runs to 15 residues. The ends were cut back, 5 bases at V and 7 bases at J, with 18 bases in the middle. Germline assignment: CDR1 LNHDA and CDR2 SQIVND (reference sequence). The CDR3 DNA reads as TGTGCCAGTAGTCACAGGGTTTTGGGTAGGAATGAGCAGTTCTTC. Its translation: CASSHRVLGRNEQFF.

The chain has TRBV11-3 and TRBJ1-3, with a weak D call TRBD1 (5 bases). The length of the CDR3 is 15 residues. Germline assignment: CDR1 SGHNT and CDR2 YENEEA. V lost 2 bases and J lost 5, with 13 bases in between. CDR3 region: CASSLNRQTRNTIYF. Here the CDR3 DNA reads TGTGCCAGCAGCTTAAACAGACAGACAAGAAACACCATATATTTT.

J is TRBJ1-6 and V is TRBV11-3, with D possibly being TRBD1 (6 bases). V dropped 0 bases and J dropped 7 bases, with 10 bases sitting between them. Germline V gives CDR1 SGHNT, CDR2 YENEEA. The CDR3 has 15 residues. CDR3 coding DNA: TGTGCCAGCAGCTTAGACAGGGGTCGGAATTCACCCCTCCACTTT. Translating it yields CASSLDRGRNSPLHF.

The rearrangement links TRBV11-3 to TRBJ1-4; no clear D. The germline CDR1 and CDR2 sequences are SGHNT and YENEEA. The germline V and J ends were trimmed by 5 bases and 0 bases, with 16 bases remaining between them. The CDR3 loop spans 17 amino acids. The CDR3 coding sequence is TGTGCCAGCAGCCCAAATGGTCGATCGGCAACTAATGAAAAACTGTTTTTT. It specifies CASSPNGRSATNEKLFF. Full variable domain (remainder filled in from reference TRBV11-3 and TRBJ1-4): EAGVVQSPRYKIIEKKQPVAFWCNPISGHNTLYWYLQNLGQGPELLIRYENEEAVDDSQLPKDRFSAERLKGVDSTLKIQPAELGDSAVYLCASSPNGRSATNEKLFFGSGTQLSVL.

The rearrangement joins TRBV19 to TRBJ1-3; TRBD1 is a possible D gene (5 bases). CDR1 is LNHDA, CDR2 SQIVND, per germline (reference sequence). The length of the CDR3 is 17 residues. V was cut by 3 bases and J by 0 bases, with 15 bases left in between. DNA for the CDR3: TGTGCCAGTAGTATTTCATGGGGCAGTCTCTCTGGAAACACCATATATTTT. This codes for CASSISWGSLSGNTIYF. Full variable domain (remainder filled in from reference TRBV19 and TRBJ1-3): DGGITQSPKYLFRKEGQNVTLSCEQNLNHDAMYWYRQDPGQGLRLIYYSQIVNDFQKGDIAEGYSVSREKKESFPLTVTSAQKNPTAFYLCASSISWGSLSGNTIYFGEGSWLTVV.

This clone has just a few counts. This chain connects TRBV11-3 to TRBJ1-4, with a tentative D call TRBD1 (5 bases). The germline V gene has CDR1 SGHNT and CDR2 YENEEA. V lost 5 bases, J lost 8 bases, and 15 bases lay in between. The CDR3 is 14 amino acids. Here the CDR3 reads CASSRGTPGEKLFF. The CDR3 coding sequence is TGTGCCAGCAGCAGAGGGACGCCCGGGGAAAAACTGTTTTTT.

This clone has just a few counts. The chain uses TRBV30 and TRBJ1-6; no clear D. The V gene's germline CDR1 is GTSNPN and CDR2 SVGIG (reference sequence). The V gene lost 0 bases and the J gene lost 10 bases, with 4 bases spanning the gap. CDR3 size: 11 residues. The CDR3 DNA is TGTGCCTGGAGTGTATCCTCACCCCTCCACTTT. Encoded protein: CAWSVSSPLHF.

In the case of this clone: Distinct nucleotide sequences in the sample also encode this CDR3. This chain joins TRBV28 and TRBJ2-7; D may match TRBD1 or TRBD2 (5 bases each). Trimming removed 2 bases from V and 3 bases from J, with 8 bases in between. CDR3 length: 13 amino acids. Germline CDR1 reads MDHEN; CDR2 reads SYDVKM. For the CDR3, the DNA is TGTGCCAGCAGTTTAGGGACGAGCTACGAGCAGTACTTC. Encoded protein: CASSLGTSYEQYF.

This clone qualifies as medium-sized. This rearrangement joins TRBV11-3 to TRBJ1-1; 8 bases match TRBD1. Unmatched junction bases numbered 2, after V lost 2 bases and J lost 0 bases. The CDR3 spans 15 residues. Germline V gene data show CDR1 as SGHNT and CDR2 as YENEEA. The CDR3 DNA follows: TGTGCCAGCAGCTTAAGGGGACAGGTGAACACTGAAGCTTTCTTT. Translation: CASSLRGQVNTEAFF.

The chain employs TRBV25-1 and TRBJ1-1, with no clear D. Trimming stripped 2 bases from V and 2 bases from J, with 9 bases between. This CDR3 has 14 amino acids. Germline assignment: CDR1 MGHDK and CDR2 SYGVNS. CDR3 protein: CASSEAGRNTEAFF. In DNA, the CDR3 is TGTGCCAGCAGTGAAGCCGGCCGAAACACTGAAGCTTTCTTT.

This clone showed up just a few times. The genes are TRBV11-3 and TRBJ2-4; 11 bases agree with TRBD1. Germline V gives CDR1 SGHNT, CDR2 YENEEA. The CDR3 contains 14 residues. The V gene end was trimmed by 1 base and the J gene end by 8 bases; junction bases not matched to a gene: 1. The CDR3 region has the DNA TGTGCCAGCAGCTTAGGGACAGGGGGCTACATTCAGTACTTC. Protein sequence: CASSLGTGGYIQYF.